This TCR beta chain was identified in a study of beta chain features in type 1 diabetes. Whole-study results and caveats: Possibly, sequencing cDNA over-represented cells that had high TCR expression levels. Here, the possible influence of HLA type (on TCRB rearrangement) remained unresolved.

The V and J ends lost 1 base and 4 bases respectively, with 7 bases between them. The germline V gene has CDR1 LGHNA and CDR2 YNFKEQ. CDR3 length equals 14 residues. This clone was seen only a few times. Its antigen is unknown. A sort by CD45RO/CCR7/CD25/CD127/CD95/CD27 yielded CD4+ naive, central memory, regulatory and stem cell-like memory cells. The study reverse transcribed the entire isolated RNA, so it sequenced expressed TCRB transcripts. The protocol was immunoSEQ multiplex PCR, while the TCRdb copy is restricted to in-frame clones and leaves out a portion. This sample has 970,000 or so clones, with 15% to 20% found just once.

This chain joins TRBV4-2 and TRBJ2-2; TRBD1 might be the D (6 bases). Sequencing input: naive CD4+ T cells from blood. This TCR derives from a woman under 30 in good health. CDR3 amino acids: CASSQVGGTGELFF. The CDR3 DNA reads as TGTGCCAGCAGCCAAGTAGGGGGCACCGGGGAGCTGTTTTTT.